Below, 9 T cell receptor beta chains from the same sample are listed, as sequenced in a study of blood T cells in healthy people across ages. For the second PCR, which ran for roughly 7 to 11 cycles, a sample-barcoded 5' primer and a J-beta primer mix were used. TCRdb ran MiXCR on the 5' RACE reads and lists one entry per CDR3 protein. The data show around 850,000 distinct CDR3 sequences, under 40% seen once. Sequenced: blood. The source is a man younger than 30 in good health.

In DNA, the CDR3 is TGTGCCAGCAGCTTCGGTGGGTCCTACAATGAGCAGTACTTC. This codes for CASSFGGSYNEQYF. V is TRBV5-6 and J is TRBJ2-1; D not resolved. The J call is uncertain, as TRBJ2-7 better fits the DNA end. From germline, CDR1 is SGHDT and CDR2 YYEEEE. CDR3 size: 14 residues.

This clonotype was counted only a few times. This sequence joins TRBV6-2 or TRBV6-3 and TRBJ2-7, with D perhaps matching TRBD2 (6 bases). CDR1 is MNHEY, CDR2 SVGEGT, per germline. V lost 3 bases and J lost 7, with 19 bases in between. CDR3 size: 15 residues. CDR3 coding DNA: TGTGCCAGCAGTTATCCCGGGGGATACTACAATGAGCAGTACTTC. Translated: CASSYPGGYYNEQYF.

CDR3 sequence reads: CSAQPGEDEQYF. The CDR3 DNA follows: TGCAGTGCACAACCGGGCGAGGACGAGCAGTACTTC. The chain is built from TRBV20-1 and TRBJ2-7; the D is unclear. This CDR3 spans 12 amino acids. Germline-derived CDR1 and CDR2 are DFQATT and SNEGSKA (reference sequence). Trimming took off 6 bases at V and 5 bases at J, with 14 bases between the two ends.

This clonotype turned up a few times. The chain carries TRBV12-3 or TRBV12-4 and TRBJ2-7; a weak D match, TRBD1 (5 bases). This CDR3 comprises 15 residues. Trimming cost V 3 bases and J 7 bases, with 19 bases left between them. CDR3 DNA sequence: TGTGCCAGCAGTTTCGACAGTCTCACCTACAATGAGCAGTACTTC. Its translation is CASSFDSLTYNEQYF.

This clonotype was found a few times. The CDR3 region has the DNA TGCAGCGGTGGTGATCTCTATGGCTACACCTTC. Translated, it gives CSGGDLYGYTF. The rearrangement joins TRBV29-1 to TRBJ1-2, with D unclear. Looked up from germline, CDR1 is SQVTM and CDR2 is ANQGSEA. There are 11 residues in the CDR3. Trimming took 7 bases from V and 4 from J, leaving 10 bases between them.

This clonotype was observed at least ten times. The chain is built from TRBV10-3 and TRBJ1-2; D is uncertain. The V end was cut by 0 bases, the J end by 1 base, with 12 bases between. The CDR3 totals 16 residues. The germline gives CDR1 ENHRY, CDR2 SYGVKD. CDR3 loop: CAISESIRRDNYGYTF. The CDR3 nucleotides are TGTGCCATCAGTGAGTCGATACGGAGGGATAACTATGGCTACACCTTC.

The V and J genes are TRBV28 and TRBJ1-3; D may be TRBD1 (5 bases). Germline lookup yields CDR1 MDHEN and CDR2 SYDVKM. The V and J ends lost 2 bases and 0 bases respectively, with 17 bases between them. The CDR3 has 18 amino acids. The CDR3 loop reads CASSLPRDRSSSGNTIYF. CDR3 in DNA: TGTGCCAGCAGTTTACCCCGGGACCGCTCGAGCTCTGGAAACACCATATATTTT.

In this sample, this clonotype turned up a few times. The chain has TRBV20-1 and TRBJ2-6; D not certain. Germline CDR1 and CDR2: DFQATT and SNEGSKA (reference sequence). The CDR3 runs to 14 residues. The ends were cut back, 6 bases at V and 2 bases at J, with 11 bases in the middle. Written as DNA, the CDR3 is TGCAGTGCAAGAAGAGAACCTGGGGCCAACGTCCTGACTTTC. It codes for CSARREPGANVLTF.

The chain is built from TRBV5-1 and TRBJ2-7, with TRBD1 matching 8 bases. The CDR3 runs 16 residues. Germline V gives CDR1 SGHRS, CDR2 YFSETQ. V shed 0 bases and J 0 bases; nucleotides not matched to a gene: 5. The CDR3 nucleotides are TGCGCCAGCAGCTTGGGCCAGGACAGGGTCTCCTACGAGCAGTACTTC. Protein sequence: CASSLGQDRVSYEQYF.